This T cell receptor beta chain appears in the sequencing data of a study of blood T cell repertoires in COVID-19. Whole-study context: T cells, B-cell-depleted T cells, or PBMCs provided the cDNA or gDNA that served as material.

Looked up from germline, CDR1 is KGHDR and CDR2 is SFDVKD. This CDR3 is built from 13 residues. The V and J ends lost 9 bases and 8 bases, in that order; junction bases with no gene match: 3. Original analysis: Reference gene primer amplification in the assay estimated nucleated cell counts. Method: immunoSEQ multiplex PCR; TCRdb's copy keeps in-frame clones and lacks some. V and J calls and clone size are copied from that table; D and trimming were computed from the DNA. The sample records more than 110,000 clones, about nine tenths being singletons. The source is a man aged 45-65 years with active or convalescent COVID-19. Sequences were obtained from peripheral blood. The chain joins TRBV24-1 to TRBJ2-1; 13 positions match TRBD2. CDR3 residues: CATGTSGTDEQFF. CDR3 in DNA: TGTGCCACCGGGACTAGCGGGACAGATGAGCAGTTCTTC.